These 28 T cell receptor beta chains were sequenced from one sample in a study of T cell responses to AZD1222 COVID-19 vaccine. Libraries were prepared by immunoSEQ multiplex PCR; TCRdb keeps only in-frame clonotypes and omits some of them. The table lists some 150,000 clones, about 86% of them singletons. This specimen consisted of peripheral blood, obtained 28 days after the second AZD1222 dose. Receptors originate from an adult who received the AZD1222 COVID-19 vaccine.

This chain uses TRBV10-3 with TRBJ2-3, with TRBD2 identical over 10 bases. V shed 0 bases and J 4 bases; nucleotides not matched to a gene: 4. The CDR3 runs to 16 residues. In germline, CDR1 is ENHRY, CDR2 SYGVKD. CDR3 nucleotide sequence: TGTGCCATCAGTGAGTCGAGCGGGGGGGCTTCAGATACGCAGTATTTT. This translates into CAISESSGGASDTQYF.

The chain combines TRBV13 with TRBJ1-3; no clear D. Germline V lookup: CDR1 PRHDT, CDR2 FYEKMQ (reference sequence). This CDR3 is built from 14 residues. V was cut by 2 bases and J by 4 bases, with 9 bases left in between. The chain's CDR3 is CASSLPEAGNTIYF. The CDR3 DNA sequence: TGTGCCAGCAGCTTACCCGAAGCAGGAAACACCATATATTTT.

This clone was counted only a few times. Written as DNA, the CDR3 is TGTGCCAGCAGTTTTTTTTCAGGGACAATTCAGGGCTACACCTTC. As protein: CASSFFSGTIQGYTF. This rearrangement joins TRBV28 to TRBJ1-2; a possible D gene is TRBD1 (6 bases). The CDR3 length is 15 residues. CDR1 and CDR2 (germline): MDHEN, SYDVKM. V lost 3 bases to trimming and J lost 8 bases, with 19 bases between them.

The V call is TRBV2, the J call TRBJ1-5, with D possibly TRBD1 on 6 matching bases. From germline, CDR1 is SNHLY and CDR2 FYNNEI. This CDR3 comprises 12 residues. V was cut by 3 bases and J by 10 bases, with 10 bases left in between. The CDR3 bases are TGTGCCAGCAGTGAGCAGGGGCACCCCCAGCATTTT. Translating it yields CASSEQGHPQHF.

The chain has TRBV2 and TRBJ2-3, with D tentatively TRBD2 (6 bases). Germline V gene data show CDR1 as SNHLY and CDR2 as FYNNEI. Trimming took 5 bases from V and 3 from J, leaving 15 bases between them. This CDR3 has 15 residues. The CDR3 spells CASSLTPGGTDTQYF. CDR3 DNA: TGTGCCAGCAGTCTCACCCCCGGGGGAACAGATACGCAGTATTTT.

The table lists this clone with a few counts. The chain employs TRBV7-9 and TRBJ2-1; TRBD2 is a possible D gene (6 bases). Germline V gene data show CDR1 as SEHNR and CDR2 as FQNEAQ (reference sequence). V gave up 5 bases and J gave up 7 bases, with 15 bases separating them. CDR3 length: 14 residues. The CDR3: CASSIPGTLNEQFF. The CDR3 nucleotides are TGTGCCAGCAGCATACCCGGGACTCTTAATGAGCAGTTCTTC.

The gene calls are TRBV5-1 and TRBJ2-2; either TRBD1 or TRBD2 may supply D (5 bases each). CDR1 is SGHRS, CDR2 YFSETQ, per germline. This CDR3 region has 12 residues. Between the trimmed V and J ends, which lost 3 bases and 5 bases, there was a span of 5 bases. CDR3 sequence: CASSWGTGELFF. In nucleotides, the CDR3 is TGCGCCAGCAGCTGGGGGACCGGGGAGCTGTTTTTT. Full variable domain (remainder filled in from reference TRBV5-1 and TRBJ2-2): KAGVTQTPRYLIKTRGQQVTLSCSPISGHRSVSWYQQTPGQGLQFLFEYFSETQRNKGNFPGRFSGRQFSNSRSEMNVSTLELGDSALYLCASSWGTGELFFGEGSRLTVL.

This chain connects TRBV18 to TRBJ2-5, with a weak D call TRBD2 (5 bases). Germline CDR1 is KGHSH and CDR2 is LQKENI. The CDR3 runs 14 residues. The V gene lost 6 bases and the J gene lost 5 bases, with 16 bases spanning the gap. The CDR3 sequence is CASSPGSSRETQYF. In nucleotides, the CDR3 is TGTGCCAGCTCGCCTGGGAGCTCGCGGGAGACCCAGTACTTC.

This chain uses TRBV6-5 with TRBJ1-6; D uncertain. V lost 6 bases to trimming and J lost 8 bases, with 14 bases between them. Germline CDR1 and CDR2: MNHEY and SVGAGI. The CDR3 totals 14 residues. Here the CDR3 DNA reads TGTGCCAGCAGCCCAGCCAGTCCGTATTCACCCCTCCACTTT. Protein: CASSPASPYSPLHF.

The genes are TRBV4-2 and TRBJ1-6; 8 bases agree with TRBD1. The trim removed 3 bases at V and 7 bases at J, leaving 14 bases unmatched. This CDR3 spans 18 amino acids. The germline CDR1 and CDR2 sequences are LGHNA and YNFKEQ. CDR3 nucleotides: TGTGCCAGCAGCCAGCCGACCAGGGGGCAGGGGCACAATTCACCCCTCCACTTT. This codes for CASSQPTRGQGHNSPLHF.

The chain has TRBV7-9 and TRBJ2-2; D might be TRBD1 (6 bases). The CDR3 spans 16 residues. The V gene's germline CDR1 is SEHNR and CDR2 FQNEAQ (reference sequence). The germline V and J ends were trimmed by 2 bases and 3 bases, with 13 bases remaining between them. CDR3 residues: CASSLNFRGDTGELFF. The CDR3 DNA reads as TGTGCCAGCAGCTTAAATTTCAGGGGCGACACCGGGGAGCTGTTTTTT.

V gene TRBV28 combines with J gene TRBJ1-3; D remains ambiguous. Trimming took 1 base from V and 4 from J, leaving 5 bases between them. The germline V gene encodes CDR1 MDHEN and CDR2 SYDVKM. This CDR3 is built from 13 residues. The CDR3 protein is CASSLLSGNTIYF. In DNA, the CDR3 is TGTGCCAGCAGTTTATTGAGCGGAAACACCATATATTTT. Based on the CDR3 plus reference TRBV28 and TRBJ1-3, the full variable domain is DVKVTQSSRYLVKRTGEKVFLECVQDMDHENMFWYRQDPGLGLRLIYFSYDVKMKEKGDIPEGYSVSREKKERFSLILESASTNQTSMYLCASSLLSGNTIYFGEGSWLTVV.

This rearrangement joins TRBV29-1 to TRBJ1-2; D is perhaps TRBD1 (5 bases). Trimming took 8 bases from V and 4 from J, leaving 11 bases between them. The V gene's germline CDR1 is SQVTM and CDR2 ANQGSEA. The CDR3 is 11 amino acids. CDR3 nucleotide sequence: TGCAGCTCCTCCGGGGGCTATGGCTACACCTTC. Residues: CSSSGGYGYTF.

This chain joins TRBV4-2 and TRBJ1-1; D may be TRBD1 (6 bases). The CDR3 is 15 residues long. Germline V gene data show CDR1 as LGHNA and CDR2 as YNFKEQ. V lost 6 bases to trimming and J lost 4 bases, with 18 bases between them. DNA for the CDR3: TGTGCCAGCAGTAATAGTGCACAGGGCTCCACTGAAGCTTTCTTT. Residues: CASSNSAQGSTEAFF.

This chain links TRBV28 with TRBJ1-4; tentatively, D is TRBD1 (5 bases). This CDR3 contains 14 residues. V was shortened by 3 bases and J by 8 bases, with 13 bases between the two germline ends. Germline CDR1 is MDHEN and CDR2 is SYDVKM. CDR3 coding DNA: TGTGCCAGCAGTTTCGGGGGGATCGACGAAAAACTGTTTTTT. It yields the protein CASSFGGIDEKLFF. The full variable domain, in which reference TRBV28 and TRBJ1-4 provide the parts outside the CDR3, is DVKVTQSSRYLVKRTGEKVFLECVQDMDHENMFWYRQDPGLGLRLIYFSYDVKMKEKGDIPEGYSVSREKKERFSLILESASTNQTSMYLCASSFGGIDEKLFFGSGTQLSVL.

The rearrangement uses TRBV3-1 (or the pseudogene TRBV3-2) and TRBJ2-1; TRBD1 aligns across 7 bases. Germline V gives CDR1 LGHDT, CDR2 YNNKEL (reference sequence). J gave up 2 bases and V 0 bases, and 13 bases lay outside the gene matches. The CDR3 is 19 residues long. CDR3 DNA: TGTGCCAGCAGCCAAGAAATAGGGACAGTTGTCTTACCCTACAATGAGCAGTTCTTC. Translation: CASSQEIGTVVLPYNEQFF.

The rearrangement links TRBV19 to TRBJ1-1, with D possibly matching TRBD1 (5 bases). The germline CDR1 and CDR2 sequences are LNHDA and SQIVND (reference sequence). The CDR3 has 14 residues. Between the trimmed V and J ends, which lost 7 bases and 7 bases, there was a span of 19 bases. DNA of the CDR3: TGTGCCAGTACCCTGGTGGGGGGGAGGATTGAAGCTTTCTTT. Its protein product is CASTLVGGRIEAFF.

The chain recombines TRBV10-1 with TRBJ1-6; a possible D gene is TRBD1 (6 bases). The V gene's germline CDR1 is WNHNN and CDR2 SYGVQD (reference sequence). V was clipped by 6 bases and J by 7 bases, with 16 bases between them. The CDR3 totals 15 residues. CDR3 sequence reads: CASSGQRGENSPLHF. CDR3 nucleotide sequence: TGCGCCAGCAGCGGACAGCGGGGAGAGAATTCACCCCTCCACTTT.

The chain employs TRBV11-1 and TRBJ2-7; D uncertain. The CDR3 runs to 14 residues. Between the trimmed V and J ends, which lost 1 base and 4 bases, there was a span of 11 bases. Per germline, CDR1 SGHAT and CDR2 FQDESV (reference sequence). The CDR3 DNA follows: TGTGCCAGCAGCTTAGAGGTACAGCCGTACGAGCAGTACTTC. This sequence encodes CASSLEVQPYEQYF.

The V gene is TRBV5-1, the J gene TRBJ1-4, with D perhaps TRBD1 (5 bases). The germline V gene has CDR1 SGHRS and CDR2 YFSETQ. The CDR3 has 14 residues. V shed 4 bases and J shed 4 bases, with 11 bases lying between them. The CDR3 sequence: CASSEGRNNEKLFF. CDR3 DNA sequence: TGCGCCAGCAGCGAGGGACGGAATAATGAAAAACTGTTTTTT.

This chain links TRBV6-1 with TRBJ1-1, with D unclear. V lost 1 base and J 13 bases, leaving 13 bases between the germline ends. CDR3 length: 12 amino acids. Looked up from germline, CDR1 is MNHNS and CDR2 is SASEGT. The CDR3 DNA is TGTGCCAGCAGTGAAGGAGAACGGAGGGTTTTCTTT. This translates into CASSEGERRVFF.

This clone came up a few times. The gene calls are TRBV7-8 and TRBJ2-5; a possible D gene is TRBD2 (6 bases). The germline CDR1 and CDR2 sequences are SGHVS and FQNEAQ. V was trimmed by 5 bases and J by 4 bases, leaving 17 bases between them. The CDR3 extends over 15 amino acids. The CDR3 DNA reads TGTGCCAGCAGCGAAGGGGCGGGATCGGTAGAGACCCAGTACTTC. Its protein is CASSEGAGSVETQYF.

The CDR3 sequence is CASSLVGANEQFF. In DNA form, the CDR3 reads TGTGCCAGCAGTTTGGTGGGCGCGAATGAGCAGTTCTTC. The rearrangement links TRBV27 to TRBJ2-1, with D uncertain. Germline V gives CDR1 MNHEY, CDR2 SMNVEV (reference sequence). The ends were cut back, 3 bases at V and 7 bases at J, with 10 bases in the middle. The CDR3 loop spans 13 amino acids.

DNA for the CDR3: TGTGCCATCAGCCTGACAGGGAAAGAGACCCAGTACTTC. This translates into CAISLTGKETQYF. The chain recombines TRBV10-3 with TRBJ2-5; 7 bases agree with TRBD1. The germline V gene encodes CDR1 ENHRY and CDR2 SYGVKD. The junction had 4 bases not matched to a gene; V was cut back by 6 bases and J by 3 bases. This CDR3 region has 13 residues.

A single count supports this clone. The chain has TRBV2 and TRBJ2-7, with 10 bases fitting TRBD2. Germline-derived CDR1 and CDR2 are SNHLY and FYNNEI. The V and J ends lost 3 bases and 3 bases, in that order; junction bases with no gene match: 2. This CDR3 contains 14 residues. As DNA, the CDR3 is TGTGCCAGCAGTGAGCGACTAGCGGGCTACGAGCAGTACTTC. Residues: CASSERLAGYEQYF. The full variable domain, in which reference TRBV2 and TRBJ2-7 provide the parts outside the CDR3, is EPEVTQTPSHQVTQMGQEVILRCVPISNHLYFYWYRQILGQKVEFLVSFYNNEISEKSEIFDDQFSVERPDGSNFTLKIRSTKLEDSAMYFCASSERLAGYEQYFGPGTRLTVT.

V and J are TRBV5-1 and TRBJ1-3; D is unclear. Germline assignment: CDR1 SGHRS and CDR2 YFSETQ. The CDR3 runs to 15 residues. V lost 0 bases and J 0 bases, leaving 7 bases between the germline ends. CDR3 in amino acids: CASSLDSISGNTIYF. CDR3 coding DNA: TGCGCCAGCAGCTTGGATTCCATCTCTGGAAACACCATATATTTT.

The J gene is TRBJ1-6, the V gene TRBV6-5; 7 nucleotides align to TRBD1. The V gene's germline CDR1 is MNHEY and CDR2 SVGAGI. CDR3 length equals 12 residues. The junction had 6 bases not matched to a gene; V was cut back by 11 bases and J by 8 bases. CDR3 amino acids: CAAGQRDSPLHF. CDR3 nucleotides: TGTGCCGCGGGACAGCGAGATTCACCCCTCCACTTT.

The chain links TRBV7-8 to TRBJ1-5, with D unresolved. The CDR3 sequence is 15 residues long. Trimming left V 1 base short and J 6 bases short, with 13 bases between. Germline V CDR1 and CDR2: SGHVS, FQNEAQ. The CDR3 spells CASSLGGLAGQPQHF. The CDR3 coding sequence is TGTGCCAGCAGCTTAGGGGGTTTGGCAGGTCAGCCCCAGCATTTT.